These 26 T cell receptor beta chains originate from one sample sequenced in a study of T cell responses to AZD1222 COVID-19 vaccine. Only in-frame clones appear in the TCRdb table, and some are missing; sequencing was by immunoSEQ multiplex PCR. The sample holds under 150,000 clones, 85% to 95% seen once. This specimen was peripheral blood, taken on day 0 of AZD1222 vaccination. Receptors were obtained from an adult in good health.

The chain has TRBV29-1 and TRBJ2-5; D is ambiguous. Between the trimmed V and J ends, which lost 7 bases and 0 bases, there was a span of 12 bases. The CDR3 loop spans 13 amino acids. Germline V gene lookup returns CDR1 SQVTM and CDR2 ANQGSEA. CDR3 nucleotides: TGCAGCGGGGCCCAATCGTACCAAGAGACCCAGTACTTC. It specifies CSGAQSYQETQYF.

This clone was picked up one time. This chain uses TRBV18 with TRBJ1-2; D is undetermined. The length of the CDR3 is 18 residues. CDR1 and CDR2 from the germline V gene are KGHSH and LQKENI. Trimming removed 4 bases at V and 3 bases at J, with 24 bases between. CDR3 residues: CASSLAAGTPRVHYGYTF. In DNA form, the CDR3 reads TGTGCCAGCTCACTAGCTGCCGGAACTCCACGAGTCCACTATGGCTACACCTTC.

A single count supports this clone. The J gene is TRBJ1-2, the V gene TRBV29-1; D is possibly TRBD1 (6 bases). V gave up 4 bases and J gave up 2 bases, with 17 bases separating them. The CDR3 is 15 residues long. Germline CDR1 and CDR2: SQVTM and ANQGSEA. CDR3 bases: TGCAGCGTTGGCTCAACAGGGTCCCCAAACTATGGCTACACCTTC. Amino acid sequence: CSVGSTGSPNYGYTF.

The chain recombines TRBV5-1 with TRBJ1-4, with 7 bases matching TRBD1. The CDR3 has 16 amino acids. V trimming: 4 bases; J trimming: 0 bases; junction bases outside the gene matches: 6. CDR1 and CDR2 (germline): SGHRS, YFSETQ. The DNA of the CDR3 is TGCGCCAGCAGCGGGGGACAGATTGCAACTAATGAAAAACTGTTTTTT. Its translation is CASSGGQIATNEKLFF.

This chain joins TRBV4-1 and TRBJ1-5; maybe TRBD1 (6 bases). This CDR3 is 16 amino acids long. The V gene lost 0 bases and the J gene lost 3 bases, with 12 bases spanning the gap. Germline V lookup: CDR1 MGHRA, CDR2 YSYEKL. In DNA form, the CDR3 reads TGCGCCAGCAGCCAAGAGGGGGGACAACTCAATCAGCCCCAGCATTTT. Protein: CASSQEGGQLNQPQHF.

The chain carries TRBV5-1 and TRBJ2-5; 7 bases are a match to TRBD2. Germline V lookup: CDR1 SGHRS, CDR2 YFSETQ. After removal of 0 bases from V and 5 bases from J, the junction contained 13 bases not matched to a gene. The length of the CDR3 is 17 residues. The CDR3, as DNA: TGCGCCAGCAGCTTGGCCTCTAGCGGCATGGGGGTGGAGACCCAGTACTTC. It encodes CASSLASSGMGVETQYF.

This chain uses TRBV5-1 with TRBJ2-3; 7 positions agree with TRBD1. Per the germline V gene, CDR1 is SGHRS and CDR2 is YFSETQ. The CDR3 has 14 amino acids. V shed 6 bases, J shed 0 bases, and the junction held 4 bases outside the gene matches. The CDR3: CASIKGASTDTQYF. In nucleotides, the CDR3 is TGCGCCAGCATCAAGGGGGCTAGCACAGATACGCAGTATTTT.

This chain links TRBV27 with TRBJ2-7, with 11 bases aligning to TRBD2. CDR3 length equals 14 residues. The germline V gene has CDR1 MNHEY and CDR2 SMNVEV (reference sequence). J lost 3 bases, V lost 5 bases, and 3 bases had no gene match. The CDR3 DNA is TGTGCCAGCAGTCTAGCGGGAGGACTCTACGAGCAGTACTTC. It specifies CASSLAGGLYEQYF.

The V call is TRBV27, the J call TRBJ1-1, with 7 positions matching TRBD1. The V gene's germline CDR1 is MNHEY and CDR2 SMNVEV (reference sequence). This CDR3 has 15 amino acids. The J segment lost 8 bases and the V segment lost 5 bases, leaving 14 bases of the junction unmatched. The CDR3: CASSPQGTASGEAFF. As DNA, the CDR3 is TGTGCCAGCAGTCCCCAAGGGACAGCGAGCGGGGAAGCTTTCTTT.

This chain uses TRBV28 with TRBJ1-5; D call uncertain. Germline V gene lookup returns CDR1 MDHEN and CDR2 SYDVKM. The CDR3 has 19 residues. V was trimmed by 4 bases and J by 3 bases, leaving 25 bases between them. CDR3 region: CASSSRLFRVGGFNQPQHF. The CDR3, as DNA: TGTGCCAGCAGTTCTCGCCTATTCCGAGTGGGAGGGTTCAATCAGCCCCAGCATTTT.

This sequence joins TRBV19 and TRBJ2-1; 9 bases map to TRBD2. Looked up from germline, CDR1 is LNHDA and CDR2 is SQIVND (reference sequence). The CDR3 has 15 amino acids. V trimming: 6 bases; J trimming: 2 bases; junction bases outside the gene matches: 5. DNA of the CDR3: TGTGCCAGTAGCGGACTAGCGAATCCCTACAATGAGCAGTTCTTC. Its protein is CASSGLANPYNEQFF.

Turning to this clone: A read error may produce the germline difference seen at one junction end. The chain combines TRBV7-3 with TRBJ2-1; 7 nucleotides align to TRBD2. CDR1 and CDR2 from the germline V gene are SGHTA and FQGTGA. This CDR3 region has 12 residues. The CDR3 spells CASSPWEGEQLF. The CDR3 coding sequence is TGTGCCAGCAGCCCCTGGGAGGGTGAGCAGCTCTTC.

This clone has only one observation. The chain's CDR3 is CASSRYSGTSTFEQYF. The DNA of the CDR3 is TGTGCCAGCTCACGATACAGCGGGACATCTACCTTCGAGCAGTACTTC. This sequence joins TRBV18 and TRBJ2-7, with D tentatively TRBD2 (7 bases). Germline V gene lookup returns CDR1 KGHSH and CDR2 LQKENI. This CDR3 is built from 16 residues. Trimming pared 4 bases from V and 6 bases from J, leaving 22 bases between.

This chain connects TRBV28 to TRBJ1-2; 9 nucleotides agree with TRBD1. V shed 6 bases and J 6 bases; nucleotides not matched to a gene: 5. The CDR3 has 13 residues. CDR1 and CDR2 (germline): MDHEN, SYDVKM. CDR3 sequence (DNA): TGTGCCAGCAGGTACCGGGACAGGGATGGCTACACCTTC. It encodes CASRYRDRDGYTF.

V gene TRBV6-1 combines with J gene TRBJ2-3; 9 bases are shared with TRBD2. Germline trimming cut 3 bases from V and 3 bases from J; bases unmatched to any gene: 10. Germline V gene lookup returns CDR1 MNHNS and CDR2 SASEGT. CDR3 length: 17 amino acids. CDR3 in amino acids: CASSEAGWLAGTDTQYF. The CDR3 nucleotides are TGTGCCAGCAGTGAGGCAGGGTGGCTAGCGGGAACAGATACGCAGTATTTT.

The chain has TRBV7-3 and TRBJ1-2; no firm D call. From germline, CDR1 is SGHTA and CDR2 FQGTGA. V was shortened by 3 bases and J by 7 bases, with 12 bases between the two germline ends. The CDR3 runs 13 residues. The CDR3 DNA reads TGTGCCAGCAGCTTGACCGATTTAGGTGGCTACACCTTC. It is translated as CASSLTDLGGYTF.

The chain couples TRBV6-2 or TRBV6-3 to TRBJ2-2; D possibly corresponds to TRBD2 (5 bases). The CDR3 has 17 amino acids. Trimming removed 0 bases at V and 6 bases at J, with 17 bases between. CDR1 and CDR2 (germline): MNHEY, SVGEGT. This chain's CDR3 is CASSYSNPEVSSGELFF. Written as DNA, the CDR3 is TGTGCCAGCAGTTACTCTAACCCGGAGGTAAGTTCCGGGGAGCTGTTTTTT.

V gene TRBV9 combines with J gene TRBJ1-1, with TRBD1 matching 7 bases. With 0 bases clipped from V and 4 bases from J, the junction kept 6 bases outside the gene matches. Germline V gives CDR1 SGDLS, CDR2 YYNGEE. The CDR3 consists of 15 residues. CDR3 in amino acids: CASSVVQGVGTEAFF. In nucleotides, the CDR3 is TGTGCCAGCAGCGTAGTTCAGGGGGTGGGCACTGAAGCTTTCTTT.

The chain is built from TRBV4-1 and TRBJ2-2, with 8 nucleotides matching TRBD2. Germline loops: CDR1 MGHRA, CDR2 YSYEKL. Unmatched junction bases numbered 8, after V lost 7 bases and J lost 4 bases. The CDR3 is 15 amino acids. The CDR3 loop is CASTRVAGITGELFF. The DNA for the CDR3 is TGCGCCAGCACCCGAGTAGCGGGAATCACCGGGGAGCTGTTTTTT.

The chain joins TRBV3-1 (or the pseudogene TRBV3-2) to TRBJ2-7; D remains unclear. Germline V gene sequence: CDR1 LGHDT, CDR2 YNNKEL (reference sequence). V was trimmed by 1 base and J by 3 bases, leaving 10 bases between them. The CDR3 sequence is 14 residues long. DNA for the CDR3: TGTGCCAGCAGCCAAGCTCTGCAAATCTACGAGCAGTACTTC. Amino acids: CASSQALQIYEQYF.

V is TRBV13 and J is TRBJ2-2; 7 positions agree with TRBD2. Germline trimming cut 4 bases from V and 0 bases from J; bases unmatched to any gene: 2. The V gene's germline CDR1 is PRHDT and CDR2 FYEKMQ (reference sequence). The length of the CDR3 is 15 residues. Here the CDR3 reads CASSSGLANTGELFF. The CDR3 nucleotides are TGTGCCAGCAGCTCAGGACTAGCGAACACCGGGGAGCTGTTTTTT.

This rearrangement joins TRBV6-5 to TRBJ2-1, with D unclear. CDR1 MNHEY and CDR2 SVGAGI come from the germline V gene. V was cut by 2 bases and J by 5 bases, with 1 base left in between. This CDR3 has 11 residues. The CDR3 bases are TGTGCCAGCAGTTACAACAATGAGCAGTTCTTC. Amino acid sequence: CASSYNNEQFF.

The chain is built from TRBV28 and TRBJ1-6; possibly TRBD1 for D (5 bases). The V end was cut by 3 bases, the J end by 17 bases, with 14 bases between. CDR3 length: 12 amino acids. Germline V CDR1 and CDR2: MDHEN, SYDVKM. The CDR3 loop reads CASSLGPPFFHF. As DNA, the CDR3 is TGTGCCAGCAGTTTGGGGCCCCCATTTTTCCACTTT.

The genes are TRBV19 and TRBJ2-1, with D perhaps given as TRBD1 or TRBD2 (6 bases each). Trimming took off 7 bases at V and 8 bases at J, with 18 bases between the two ends. CDR3 length: 14 residues. From germline, CDR1 is LNHDA and CDR2 SQIVND (reference sequence). In DNA form, the CDR3 reads TGTGCCAGTAACAAGAGAGGGGGGTGGGATGAGCAGTTCTTC. Amino acids: CASNKRGGWDEQFF.

The CDR3 DNA reads as TGTGCCAGCAGTTTAGGGTTGGGACTTCGGGGCTACACCTTC. Its protein is CASSLGLGLRGYTF. The rearrangement uses TRBV28 and TRBJ1-2, with a possible D match to TRBD1 (5 bases). Germline V gene data show CDR1 as MDHEN and CDR2 as SYDVKM. V dropped 2 bases and J dropped 8 bases, with 15 bases sitting between them. The CDR3 is 14 residues long.

The chain links TRBV28 to TRBJ2-3, with TRBD1 matching 12 bases. CDR3 size: 13 residues. Germline trimming cut 10 bases from V and 6 bases from J; bases unmatched to any gene: 5. Germline assignment: CDR1 MDHEN and CDR2 SYDVKM. CDR3 nucleotide sequence: TGTGCCACCCGGGACAGGGGGCTGGATACGCAGTATTTT. It is translated as CATRDRGLDTQYF.